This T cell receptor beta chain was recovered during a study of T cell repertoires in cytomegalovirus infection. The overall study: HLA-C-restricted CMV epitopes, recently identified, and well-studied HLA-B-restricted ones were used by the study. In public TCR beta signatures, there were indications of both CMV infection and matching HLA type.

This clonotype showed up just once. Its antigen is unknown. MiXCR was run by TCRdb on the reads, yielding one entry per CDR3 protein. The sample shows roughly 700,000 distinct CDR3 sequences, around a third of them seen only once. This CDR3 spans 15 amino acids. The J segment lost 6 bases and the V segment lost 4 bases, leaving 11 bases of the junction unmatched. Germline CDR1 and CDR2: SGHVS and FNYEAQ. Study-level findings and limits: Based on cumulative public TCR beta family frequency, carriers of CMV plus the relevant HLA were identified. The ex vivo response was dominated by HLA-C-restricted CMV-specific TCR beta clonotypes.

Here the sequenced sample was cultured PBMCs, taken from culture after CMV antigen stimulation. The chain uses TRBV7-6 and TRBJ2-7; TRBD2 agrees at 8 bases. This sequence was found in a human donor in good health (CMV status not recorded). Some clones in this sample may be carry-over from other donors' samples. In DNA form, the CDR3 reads TGTGCCAGCAGCTCCGGTGGGACTAGTACGATCGAGCAGTACTTC. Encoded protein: CASSSGGTSTIEQYF.